Each of the 14 T cell receptor beta chains below was sequenced from the same sample in a study of shared clonotypes between healthy human individuals (dated by TCRdb to the early 2020s). The receptor library was made with the immunoSEQ multiplex PCR assay. TCRdb mirrors the immuneACCESS table, restricted to in-frame sequences. Some clones are absent from its copies; in checked studies, under half trace to an unresolved V gene, and the reason for the others is unknown. For this sample the table gives over a million clones, of which around three quarters were detected only once. The ten top clones hold roughly 0.55% of the sample. The sample consisted of memory CD4+ T cells from PBMCs. The cell subset or site label on this specimen signifies: CD45RA-negative fraction. Receptors were obtained from a man aged 18 to 30 in good health. Some clones in this sample may be carry-over from other donors' samples.

The V and J genes are TRBV28 and TRBJ1-6, with 10 bases lining up with TRBD1. This CDR3 has 14 residues. Germline CDR1 MDHEN, CDR2 SYDVKM. The V and J ends lost 7 bases and 8 bases, in that order; junction bases with no gene match: 5. The CDR3 sequence is CASITGTGDSPLHF. In DNA form, the CDR3 reads TGTGCCAGCATCACCGGGACAGGGGATTCACCCCTCCACTTT. Based on the CDR3 plus reference TRBV28 and TRBJ1-6, the full variable domain is DVKVTQSSRYLVKRTGEKVFLECVQDMDHENMFWYRQDPGLGLRLIYFSYDVKMKEKGDIPEGYSVSREKKERFSLILESASTNQTSMYLCASITGTGDSPLHFGNGTRLTVT.

V is TRBV5-1 and J is TRBJ1-2; TRBD1 aligns across 7 bases. This CDR3 has 15 amino acids. Losses at the gene ends were 4 bases for V and 4 bases for J; bases not matched to a gene: 10. Germline V lookup: CDR1 SGHRS, CDR2 YFSETQ. CDR3 DNA: TGCGCCAGCAGCCTAACTACAGGGGTAATCTATGGCTACACCTTC. The encoded protein is CASSLTTGVIYGYTF.

V and J are TRBV4-1 and TRBJ2-1, with TRBD2 matching 14 bases. The V gene end was trimmed by 3 bases and the J gene end by 5 bases; junction bases not matched to a gene: 6. Germline V lookup: CDR1 MGHRA, CDR2 YSYEKL. The CDR3 is 17 amino acids. This chain's CDR3 is CASSHLVGLAGDNEQFF. The CDR3 bases are TGCGCCAGCAGCCATCTTGTGGGACTAGCGGGGGACAATGAGCAGTTCTTC.

As to this clone: A much bigger clone sits one base away, suggesting this may be a read error. This sequence joins TRBV4-1 and TRBJ2-7; 9 bases agree with TRBD1. The CDR3 contains 13 residues. CDR1 is MGHRA, CDR2 YSYEKL, per germline. J lost 5 bases, V lost 5 bases, and 4 bases had no gene match. DNA of the CDR3: TGCGCCAGCAGCAAGAGGACAGGGGACGAGCAGTACTTC. This gives the protein CASSKRTGDEQYF.

The rearrangement uses TRBV5-4 and TRBJ2-7; perhaps TRBD2 as D (5 bases). The CDR3 loop spans 14 amino acids. Trimming cost V 5 bases and J 0 bases, with 12 bases left between them. CDR1 is SGHNT, CDR2 YYREEE, per germline (reference sequence). The chain's CDR3 is CASRPQGSSYEQYF. The CDR3 nucleotides are TGTGCCAGCAGACCCCAAGGGAGCTCCTACGAGCAGTACTTC.

The chain is built from TRBV6-1 and TRBJ2-1; TRBD2 agrees at 7 bases. Germline V gene lookup returns CDR1 MNHNS and CDR2 SASEGT. The CDR3 contains 14 residues. Losses at the gene ends were 7 bases for V and 2 bases for J; bases not matched to a gene: 5. CDR3 sequence (DNA): TGTGCCAGCACTAAAGCGGGACCCTACAATGAGCAGTTCTTC. Translating it yields CASTKAGPYNEQFF.

V gene TRBV7-3 combines with J gene TRBJ2-1; 9 nucleotides align to TRBD2. The V gene end was trimmed by 5 bases and the J gene end by 4 bases; junction bases not matched to a gene: 6. CDR1 and CDR2 from the germline V gene are SGHTA and FQGTGA. The CDR3 extends over 15 amino acids. The CDR3 here is CASSELAGVYNEQFF. The CDR3 bases are TGTGCCAGCAGCGAATTAGCGGGAGTTTACAATGAGCAGTTCTTC. Based on the CDR3 plus reference TRBV7-3 and TRBJ2-1, the full variable domain is GAGVSQTPSNKVTEKGKYVELRCDPISGHTALYWYRQSLGQGPEFLIYFQGTGAADDSGLPNDRFFAVRPEGSVSTLKIQRTERGDSAVYLCASSELAGVYNEQFFGPGTRLTVL.

The chain couples TRBV7-2 to TRBJ1-1; the match to TRBD1 covers 7 bases. Trimming cost V 1 base and J 10 bases; bases outside gene matches: 9. CDR1 and CDR2 (germline): SGHTA, FQGNSA. The CDR3 has 14 amino acids. The CDR3 loop reads CASSLGILRGRAFF. The CDR3 coding sequence is TGTGCCAGCAGCTTAGGCATTTTGAGGGGGCGAGCTTTCTTT. Supplemented by reference TRBV7-2 and TRBJ1-1, the full variable domain reads GAGVSQSPSNKVTEKGKDVELRCDPISGHTALYWYRQSLGQGLEFLIYFQGNSAPDKSGLPSDRFSAERTGGSVSTLTIQRTQQEDSAVYLCASSLGILRGRAFFGQGTRLTVV.

For this clone: This likely stems from a read error, as it lies one base from a far larger clone. Here the CDR3 omits its conserved ending phenylalanine or tryptophan, so a read error is the likely source. The chain uses TRBV30 and TRBJ1-1, with D uncertain. This CDR3 is built from 13 residues. CDR1 and CDR2 from the germline V gene are GTSNPN and SVGIG (reference sequence). The V and J ends lost 5 bases and 0 bases respectively, with 10 bases between them. The CDR3 here is CAWDWNMNTEAFL. CDR3 nucleotides: TGTGCCTGGGACTGGAACATGAACACTGAAGCTTTCCTT.

This clone was seen once. V usage is TRBV6-5 and J usage is TRBJ2-2; D gene uncertain. The CDR3 has 15 residues. V was clipped by 6 bases and J by 7 bases, with 18 bases between them. Germline lookup yields CDR1 MNHEY and CDR2 SVGAGI. CDR3 DNA: TGTGCCAGCAGCCCCGCCCTTGCCACCATCGGGGAGCTGTTTTTT. Its protein product is CASSPALATIGELFF.

Points on this clone: In the same sample, other DNA sequences code for this CDR3. V usage is TRBV20-1 and J usage is TRBJ2-3; D remains unclear. Germline loops: CDR1 DFQATT, CDR2 SNEGSKA (reference sequence). This CDR3 has 11 residues. Trimming removed 0 bases at V and 6 bases at J, with 4 bases between. The CDR3 sequence is CSARDLDTQYF. The CDR3 DNA is TGCAGTGCTAGAGATCTGGATACGCAGTATTTT.

The V gene is TRBV7-2, the J gene TRBJ2-7; 7 bases agree with TRBD1. In germline, CDR1 is SGHTA, CDR2 FQGNSA. V was clipped by 5 bases and J by 1 base; unmatched bases: 5. CDR3 length: 14 residues. The CDR3 DNA reads as TGTGCCAGCAGCCCACGGACAGGTTCCTACGAGCAGTACTTC. Amino acid sequence: CASSPRTGSYEQYF.

This chain links TRBV4-2 with TRBJ2-7; D may be TRBD2 (6 bases). CDR1 LGHNA and CDR2 YNFKEQ come from the germline V gene. V was cut by 1 base and J by 0 bases, with 10 bases left in between. CDR3 length: 15 amino acids. The CDR3 nucleotides read TGTGCCAGCAGCCAAGCGGGAGACCCCTCCTACGAGCAGTACTTC. Translated, it gives CASSQAGDPSYEQYF.

This clone was seen more than once but under ten times. J is TRBJ1-1 and V is TRBV29-1, with D tentatively TRBD1 (6 bases). The length of the CDR3 is 12 residues. Looked up from germline, CDR1 is SQVTM and CDR2 is ANQGSEA. The germline V and J ends were trimmed by 6 bases and 4 bases, with 12 bases remaining between them. The CDR3 loop reads CSVVAGATEAFF. The CDR3 DNA is TGCAGCGTGGTTGCAGGGGCCACTGAAGCTTTCTTT.